Listed below are T cell receptor beta chains from one sample, sequenced in a study of blood T cell repertoires in COVID-19. Using immunoSEQ multiplex PCR, the repertoire was profiled, and TCRdb retains in-frame clones only, with some absent. The sample consists of under 150,000 clones, approximately 86% of them appearing once. Sequenced sample: peripheral blood. The receptors shown here come from a woman in her forties or fifties who had recovered from COVID-19. CDR3s include the opening cysteine and the closing phenylalanine or tryptophan. A D gene is named only where the DNA matches it firmly. Clone size is shown for a subset of rows, as once, few, many or a class of expanded clone.

size | D | J | V | DNA | CDR3
- | - | TRBJ2-2 | TRBV9 | TGTGCCAGCAGCGTAACGGGGAAGAACACCGGGGAGCTGTTTTTT | CASSVTGKNTGELFF
- | - | TRBJ1-4 | TRBV5-1 | TGCGCCAGCAGCTTCGGGGGTTCCGCAACTAATGAAAAACTGTTTTTT | CASSFGGSATNEKLFF
- | TRBD2 | TRBJ2-1 | TRBV9 | TGTGCCAGCAGCGTAGAAGCTGGACTAGTGGGTTATTCGGGTGAGCAGTTCTTC | CASSVEAGLVGYSGEQFF
- | TRBD1 | TRBJ1-1 | TRBV27 | TGTGCCAGCAGTTTACAAGGACAGGGTGCTGAAGCTTTCTTT | CASSLQGQGAEAFF
- | - | TRBJ2-3 | TRBV30 | TGTGCCTGGAGTTTCGAAGCCGATACGCAGTATTTT | CAWSFEADTQYF
- | - | TRBJ2-5 | TRBV3-1/TRBV3-2 | TGTGCCAGCAGCCAAGGAGAAGAGACCCAGTACTTC | CASSQGEETQYF
- | - | TRBJ2-2 | TRBV4-1 | TGCGCCAGCAGCCTACAGGGTGTGGGGAACACCGGGGAGCTGTTTTTT | CASSLQGVGNTGELFF
- | TRBD2 | TRBJ2-7 | TRBV10-3 | TGTGCCATCAGTGAGGGGGCTAGCGGAGCCTACGAGCAGTACTTC | CAISEGASGAYEQYF
- | - | TRBJ1-2 | TRBV19 | TGTGCCAGTAGTACGATCCCGGGTGCGGGTGGCTACACCTTC | CASSTIPGAGGYTF
- | - | TRBJ1-2 | TRBV19 | TGTGCCAGTAGTACCCCAGGGTACCCTAACTATGGCTACACCTTC | CASSTPGYPNYGYTF
- | - | TRBJ1-1 | TRBV30 | TGTGCCTGGAGGAGGTGGAAGAGTGAAGCTTTCTTT | CAWRRWKSEAFF
- | TRBD2 | TRBJ2-2 | TRBV9 | TGTGCCAGCAGCGTAGAGGGTAGGCGGGACTATCATAACACCGGGGAGCTGTTTTTT | CASSVEGRRDYHNTGELFF
- | - | TRBJ2-7 | TRBV6-1 | TGTGCCAGCAGTGAAGGGGCAGGGGACTACTACGAGCAGTACTTC | CASSEGAGDYYEQYF
- | - | TRBJ1-5 | TRBV19 | TGTGCCGCAAGACAGCATAGCAATCAGCCCCAGCATTTT | CAARQHSNQPQHF
- | TRBD1 | TRBJ2-3 | TRBV27 | TGTGCCAGCAGTGTCCGGGACAGAGTCACAGATACGCAGTATTTT | CASSVRDRVTDTQYF
- | - | TRBJ1-2 | TRBV10-3 | TGTGCCATCAGTGGGTCAGGGGAGGATCGCTACACCTTC | CAISGSGEDRYTF
- | - | TRBJ2-5 | TRBV7-8 | TGTGCCAGCAGCTTACCACCCGGGACACTCCCAACGGAGACCCAGTACTTC | CASSLPPGTLPTETQYF
- | TRBD2 | TRBJ2-1 | TRBV4-1 | TGCGCCAGCAGCCATACGGGGACTAGCGGAACAGAGCAGTTCTTC | CASSHTGTSGTEQFF
few | TRBD1 | TRBJ1-5 | TRBV19 | TGTGCCAGTAGAGGGACAGGGGGTCAGCCCCAGCATTTT | CASRGTGGQPQHF
- | - | TRBJ1-2 | TRBV5-1 | TGCGCCAGCAGCTTGTCGTCTGCGGATGGCTACACCTTC | CASSLSSADGYTF
once | - | TRBJ1-2 | TRBV5-4 | TGTGCCAGCAGCGTGAAAACAGGGTTAAGCGTTGGCTACACCTTC | CASSVKTGLSVGYTF
once | - | TRBJ2-5 | TRBV7-2 | TGTGCCAGCAGCCCCACGGTACAAGAGACCCAGTACTTC | CASSPTVQETQYF
- | TRBD1 | TRBJ2-2 | TRBV5-4 | TGTGCCAGCAGCCCGGGACAGCTAACCGGGGAGCTGTTTTTT | CASSPGQLTGELFF
- | TRBD1 | TRBJ2-5 | TRBV7-6 | TGTGCCAGCAGCTCGACGGGACAGAGGGAGGAGACCCAGTACTTC | CASSSTGQREETQYF
- | - | TRBJ1-3 | TRBV5-1 | TGCGCCAGCAGCTTGTGGGATCCGGGAGCTGGAAACACCATATATTTT | CASSLWDPGAGNTIYF
- | - | TRBJ2-7 | TRBV7-2 | TGTGCCAGCAGCCTACAGGGTGGGGCGGCCTCCTACGAGCAGTACTTC | CASSLQGGAASYEQYF
once | - | TRBJ1-3 | TRBV27 | TGTGCCAGCAGCTCTCCCGGCTCTGGAAACACCATATATTTT | CASSSPGSGNTIYF
- | - | TRBJ2-7 | TRBV5-1 | TGCGCCAGCAGCTTGCAGGGGTACGAGCAGTACTTC | CASSLQGYEQYF
- | - | TRBJ2-7 | TRBV6-5 | TGTGCCAGCAGTCCCTCTACCTACGAGCAGTACTTC | CASSPSTYEQYF
- | - | TRBJ2-5 | TRBV5-4 | TGTGCCAGCAGCCATGACAGACAAGAGACCCAGTACTTC | CASSHDRQETQYF
- | - | TRBJ2-3 | TRBV6-4 | TGTGCCTCCCGTGTAGCAGTGGGCACAGATACGCAGTATTTT | CASRVAVGTDTQYF
- | TRBD2 | TRBJ2-1 | TRBV12-5 | TGTGCTAGTGCCCGGGGGACTAGCGGCTACAATGAGCAGTTCTTC | CASARGTSGYNEQFF
- | TRBD2 | TRBJ2-2 | TRBV9 | TGTGCCAGCAGCTTGACGGGGGGAGGATTCGCCGGGGAGCTGTTTTTT | CASSLTGGGFAGELFF
once | TRBD1 | TRBJ2-3 | TRBV24-1 | TGTGCCACCAGTGATTTGGGACAGGGTCGAGATACGCAGTATTTT | CATSDLGQGRDTQYF
few | - | TRBJ1-1 | TRBV7-3 | TGTGCCAGCAGCCGGACTGGTGATGCTTTCTTT | CASSRTGDAFF
- | - | TRBJ2-2 | TRBV2 | TGTGCCAGCAGTAGGGGGACCGGGGAGCTGTTTTTT | CASSRGTGELFF
- | TRBD1 | TRBJ2-2 | TRBV7-2 | TGTGCCAGCAGCTCGCCGGGACAGGGAACCGGGGAGCTGTTTTTT | CASSSPGQGTGELFF
- | TRBD2 | TRBJ2-5 | TRBV7-9 | TGTGCCAGCAGCCCCTGGCGGGAGGGCGGGGAGACCCAGTACTTC | CASSPWREGGETQYF
- | - | TRBJ1-1 | TRBV29-1 | TGCAGCGTTGTGGGACACTTGAACACTGAAGCTTTCTTT | CSVVGHLNTEAFF
- | - | TRBJ1-2 | TRBV4-1 | TGCGCCAGCAGCCAACTTTCTCCGGGAGGGAGAGGCTACACCTTC | CASSQLSPGGRGYTF
- | TRBD1 | TRBJ1-4 | TRBV30 | TGTGCCTGGAGTGTTGGGTCAGGGGGCCTTGAAAAACTGTTTTTT | CAWSVGSGGLEKLFF
few | - | TRBJ2-1 | TRBV28 | TGTGCCAGCAGTTTAGGGGGCCTCACCTCCTACAATGAGCAGTTCTTC | CASSLGGLTSYNEQFF
- | - | TRBJ2-5 | TRBV18 | TGTGCCAGCTCTTTGGGACTCCGGGAGACCCAGTACTTC | CASSLGLRETQYF
few | - | TRBJ2-1 | TRBV18 | TGTGCCAGCTCACCCATGGCAGGGTCGAATGAGCAGTTCTTC | CASSPMAGSNEQFF
few | - | TRBJ1-3 | TRBV2 | TGTGCCAGCAAAAAAGGCCGCGAGGGAGCTGGAAACACCATATATTTT | CASKKGREGAGNTIYF